This is a list of T cell receptor beta chains from one sample in a study of shared clonotypes between healthy human individuals. Data came from immunoSEQ multiplex PCR; TCRdb stores just in-frame clones and leaves some out. In the table there are more than 2,000,000 clones, approximately 90% of which are singletons. Sequenced sample: naive CD4+ T cells sorted from blood. Receptors were obtained from a man between 18 and 35 years old in good health. CDR3s include the opening cysteine and the closing phenylalanine or tryptophan. The D gene is left open where the match is weak. Size tells how often a clone was seen (once, few, many) or the class of an expanded clone, and some rows leave it out.

CDR3,DNA,D,V,J,length,size
CASSLARAGQSEAFF,TGCGCCAGCAGCTTGGCCAGGGCAGGGCAGTCTGAAGCTTTCTTT,NA,TRBV5-1,TRBJ1-1,15,NA
CASSVTDSGNTIYF,TGTGCCAGCAGCGTAACAGACTCTGGAAACACCATATATTTT,NA,TRBV9,TRBJ1-3,14,NA
CASSFRAAGGDEQYF,TGTGCCAGCAGCTTCAGGGCAGCGGGGGGCGACGAGCAGTACTTC,TRBD2,TRBV7-8,TRBJ2-7,15,NA
CASSQGAATGELFF,TGTGCCAGCAGCCAAGGAGCGGCCACCGGGGAGCTGTTTTTT,NA,TRBV9,TRBJ2-2,14,NA
CAWSESNGYTF,TGTGCCTGGAGTGAATCTAATGGCTACACCTTC,NA,TRBV30,TRBJ1-2,11,few
CASSLAGSSTDTQYF,TGTGCCAGCAGCCTAGCGGGAAGTAGCACAGATACGCAGTATTTT,TRBD2,TRBV5-4,TRBJ2-3,15,NA
CASSLDSSTSTTQYF,TGTGCCAGCAGCTTAGATAGCTCAACGTCTACGACGCAGTACTTC,NA,TRBV11-3,TRBJ2-7,15,NA
CASSPQAGARIETQYF,TGTGCCAGCAGCCCGCAGGCAGGGGCGAGGATAGAGACCCAGTACTTC,NA,TRBV7-2,TRBJ2-5,16,NA
CASRGIGTGEQYF,TGTGCCAGCAGGGGGATAGGGACAGGCGAGCAGTACTTC,TRBD1,TRBV6-1,TRBJ2-7,13,NA
CAWSGSGLLAGNTIYF,TGTGCCTGGAGTGGAAGCGGCTTATTGGCTGGAAACACCATATATTTT,NA,TRBV30,TRBJ1-3,16,NA
CASGLAGVEQYF,TGTGCTAGTGGGCTAGCGGGAGTCGAGCAGTACTTC,TRBD2,TRBV12-5,TRBJ2-7,12,once
CASGQSGEKLFF,TGTGCCAGCGGCCAGTCGGGGGAAAAACTGTTTTTT,NA,TRBV11-2,TRBJ1-4,12,NA
CASSTTGPGELFF,TGTGCCAGCAGCACCACGGGGCCCGGGGAGCTGTTTTTT,NA,TRBV2,TRBJ2-2,13,NA
CASSELGTSSYEQYF,TGTGCCAGCAGCGAACTCGGGACTAGCTCCTACGAGCAGTACTTC,TRBD2,TRBV27,TRBJ2-7,15,NA
CASSFADPGTDTQYF,TGTGCCAGCAGCTTCGCGGACCCTGGGACAGATACGCAGTATTTT,NA,TRBV6-5,TRBJ2-3,15,NA
CASSYPGTSEAFF,TGTGCCAGCAGTTATCCAGGGACGAGTGAAGCTTTCTTT,NA,TRBV6-5,TRBJ1-1,13,NA
CASSLGTATYNEQFF,TGCGCCAGCAGCTTGGGGACAGCAACCTACAATGAGCAGTTCTTC,NA,TRBV5-1,TRBJ2-1,15,NA
CASRRTIPAGEQFF,TGTGCCAGCAGACGGACTATTCCCGCAGGTGAGCAGTTCTTC,NA,TRBV2,TRBJ2-1,14,NA
CASSSSGTSTDTQYF,TGCGCCAGCAGCTCAAGCGGAACTAGCACAGATACGCAGTATTTT,NA,TRBV5-1,TRBJ2-3,15,NA
CASRFSDLNTEAFF,TGTGCCAGCAGGTTCTCCGACCTGAACACTGAAGCTTTCTTT,NA,TRBV28,TRBJ1-1,14,NA
CASSPEAGYYEQFF,TGTGCCAGCAGCCCTGAAGCGGGGTACTATGAGCAGTTCTTC,TRBD2,TRBV7-2,TRBJ2-1,14,NA